Shown below are 19 T cell receptor beta chains from a single sample sequenced in a study of quantifying T cell responses using KT2 cells. Study as a whole: Reverse transcription used primers in the TCR alpha and beta constant regions.

The cDNA 3' end received a ligated oligonucleotide with a UMI. The first PCR ran 4 to 5 cycles with an equimolar RC1.1 and RC1.2 beta primer mix. TCRdb analysed the UMI-ligation and nested PCR reads with MiXCR anew, one entry per CDR3 protein. The repertoire holds 42,000 or so distinct CDR3 sequences, with about 18% as singletons. Sequenced: PBMCs spiked with cells of the T cell clone KT2. Receptors originate from a human donor.

The chain carries TRBV4-1 and TRBJ1-6; D possibly corresponds to TRBD1 (6 bases). In germline, CDR1 is MGHRA, CDR2 YSYEKL. This CDR3 has 15 amino acids. V was shortened by 0 bases and J by 7 bases, with 10 bases between the two germline ends. The CDR3, as DNA: TGCGCCAGCAGCCAAGATCAGGGGTTGAATTCACCCCTCCACTTT. Translation gives CASSQDQGLNSPLHF.

The chain has TRBV11-2 and TRBJ1-6; D not certain. CDR1 and CDR2 from the germline V gene are SGHAT and FQNNGV. The CDR3 totals 15 residues. Trimming took 3 bases from V and 0 from J, leaving 6 bases between them. CDR3 amino acids: CASSFRSSYNSPLHF. CDR3 bases: TGTGCCAGCAGCTTCAGGAGCTCCTATAATTCACCCCTCCACTTT.

The sample holds many counts of this clonotype. CDR3 bases: TGTGCCAGCAGCTCCCAGAGCGCCACCTACAATGAGCAGTTCTTC. The encoded protein is CASSSQSATYNEQFF. V usage is TRBV11-2 and J usage is TRBJ2-1; D remains ambiguous. The CDR3 spans 15 residues. V was shortened by 4 bases and J by 2 bases, with 12 bases between the two germline ends. The germline gives CDR1 SGHAT, CDR2 FQNNGV.

This clonotype was found a few times. The chain carries TRBV14 and TRBJ1-1, with TRBD1 identical over 8 bases. The length of the CDR3 is 15 residues. CDR1 is SGHDN, CDR2 FVKESK, per germline. V was pared by 2 bases and J by 5 bases, with 7 bases of the junction left unmatched. The CDR3 spells CASSQRRTGKTEAFF. CDR3 bases: TGTGCCAGCAGCCAAAGAAGGACAGGGAAGACTGAAGCTTTCTTT.

This clonotype was detected a few times. As DNA, the CDR3 is TGTGCCAGCAGTTTAGCGCCCGGGGGTGGTCCTGGGGCCAACGTCCTGACTTTC. It specifies CASSLAPGGGPGANVLTF. J is TRBJ2-6 and V is TRBV12-3 or TRBV12-4; D perhaps matches TRBD2 (6 bases). The CDR3 has 18 residues. Trimming pared 0 bases from V and 2 bases from J, leaving 14 bases between.

The chain links TRBV29-1 to TRBJ2-3; D is possibly TRBD1 (6 bases). Germline CDR1 and CDR2: SQVTM and ANQGSEA. This CDR3 comprises 13 residues. The V end lost 3 bases, the J end lost 5 bases, and 12 bases lay between the germline ends. The CDR3: CSVDLTGRDTQYF. For the CDR3, the DNA is TGCAGCGTTGACCTGACAGGTCGAGATACGCAGTATTTT.

This clonotype has just a few counts. The J gene is TRBJ2-3, the V gene TRBV9; 7 nucleotides agree with TRBD2. In germline, CDR1 is SGDLS, CDR2 YYNGEE. V shed 2 bases and J 1 base; nucleotides not matched to a gene: 4. The length of the CDR3 is 15 residues. CDR3: CASSVMAGGTDTQYF. The DNA for the CDR3 is TGTGCCAGCAGCGTTATGGCGGGGGGCACAGATACGCAGTATTTT.

This chain joins TRBV20-1 and TRBJ2-5; D remains unclear. The germline V gene has CDR1 DFQATT and CDR2 SNEGSKA (reference sequence). The V and J ends lost 4 bases and 2 bases respectively, with 2 bases between them. This CDR3 contains 10 residues. CDR3 sequence reads: CSAIQETQYF. The CDR3 nucleotides are TGCAGTGCTATACAAGAGACCCAGTACTTC.

This clonotype was picked up a small number of times. The chain uses TRBV29-1 and TRBJ2-1; a weak D match, TRBD2 (7 bases). Germline loops: CDR1 SQVTM, CDR2 ANQGSEA. This CDR3 spans 17 amino acids. V lost 6 bases and J 2 bases, leaving 23 bases between the germline ends. CDR3 DNA: TGCAGCGTGCAAGGGTTGTCGGGGGGCGTGACCTACAATGAGCAGTTCTTC. Translated, it gives CSVQGLSGGVTYNEQFF.

Only a few counts were recorded for this clonotype. The rearrangement uses TRBV10-3 and TRBJ1-2, with 11 nucleotides matching TRBD1. The V gene end was trimmed by 2 bases and the J gene end by 4 bases; junction bases not matched to a gene: 6. Germline V CDR1 and CDR2: ENHRY, SYGVKD. This CDR3 has 16 residues. CDR3 protein: CAISEGTGGNGYGYTF. The CDR3 region has the DNA TGTGCCATCAGTGAGGGGACAGGGGGAAACGGCTATGGCTACACCTTC.

The chain recombines TRBV6-6 with TRBJ2-2; D is ambiguous. Germline CDR1 is MNHNY and CDR2 is SVGAGI (reference sequence). This CDR3 has 17 amino acids. V was cut by 6 bases and J by 1 base, with 18 bases left in between. The CDR3 region is CASSPPPRGVNTGELFF. In nucleotides, the CDR3 is TGTGCCAGCAGCCCACCTCCCCGCGGTGTGAACACCGGGGAGCTGTTTTTT.

V is TRBV6-5 and J is TRBJ1-4, with 10 bases aligning to TRBD1. After removal of 5 bases from V and 16 bases from J, the junction contained 16 bases not matched to a gene. The CDR3 runs 15 residues. Germline-derived CDR1 and CDR2 are MNHEY and SVGAGI. In DNA, the CDR3 is TGTGCCAGCAGTACTTCCGGGACAGGGGAAGACTTTTGGTTTTTT. Encoded protein: CASSTSGTGEDFWFF.

V and J are TRBV4-2 and TRBJ2-3, with TRBD1 matching over 7 bases. The CDR3 loop spans 16 amino acids. The ends lost 3 bases at V and 4 bases at J; junction bases unmatched: 10. The germline V gene has CDR1 LGHNA and CDR2 YNFKEQ. The CDR3 coding sequence is TGTGCCAGCAGCCACGTAGACAGGGATCAGTCAGATACGCAGTATTTT. Protein sequence: CASSHVDRDQSDTQYF.

This rearrangement joins TRBV6-1 to TRBJ1-4, with 9 bases lining up with TRBD1. CDR1 is MNHNS, CDR2 SASEGT, per germline. The CDR3 contains 15 residues. J gave up 7 bases and V 3 bases, and 6 bases lay outside the gene matches. The DNA for the CDR3 is TGTGCCAGCAGTGAGGGGACAGGGTCGGTTGAAAAACTGTTTTTT. Translated, it gives CASSEGTGSVEKLFF.

The J gene is TRBJ2-7, the V gene TRBV2; D possibly corresponds to TRBD1 (6 bases). Trimming took 5 bases from V and 0 from J, leaving 11 bases between them. The CDR3 loop spans 14 amino acids. CDR1 SNHLY and CDR2 FYNNEI come from the germline V gene. CDR3 DNA sequence: TGTGCCAGCAGTAGAGGACAGTCCTCCTACGAGCAGTACTTC. It translates to CASSRGQSSYEQYF.

This clonotype was counted ten times or more. J is TRBJ2-7 and V is TRBV20-1; 7 bases line up with TRBD2. V shed 0 bases, J shed 5 bases, and the junction held 13 bases outside the gene matches. The CDR3 is made up of 16 amino acids. CDR1 DFQATT and CDR2 SNEGSKA come from the germline V gene (reference sequence). CDR3 in amino acids: CSAREFSGLGVHEQYF. CDR3 nucleotide sequence: TGCAGTGCTAGAGAATTTTCCGGACTAGGGGTCCACGAGCAGTACTTC.

The chain uses TRBV12-2 and TRBJ1-1; the DNA was not compared with TRBD1, the D call given in the table. TRBV12-2 corresponds to a pseudogene. This CDR3 has 16 amino acids. The CDR3 coding sequence is TGTGCAAGTCGCTATAGCCCCCGACAGGGAGTCACTGAAGCTTTCTTT. Translation gives CASRYSPRQGVTEAFF.

The table lists this clonotype with many counts. The rearrangement links TRBV15 to TRBJ2-5; 15 nucleotides align to TRBD2. This CDR3 contains 20 residues. Per the germline V gene, CDR1 is LNHNV and CDR2 is YYDKDF (reference sequence). Trimming took 0 bases from V and 2 from J; bases not matched to a gene: 10. The CDR3 DNA reads TGTGCCACCAGCAGAGATGAGGGACTAGCGGGGGGCCCGAGACAAGAGACCCAGTACTTC. This translates into CATSRDEGLAGGPRQETQYF.

This clonotype was found a few times. This chain connects TRBV29-1 to TRBJ2-5, with D perhaps matching TRBD2 (5 bases). This CDR3 is 16 amino acids long. V lost 0 bases and J lost 4, with 18 bases in between. CDR1 SQVTM and CDR2 ANQGSEA come from the germline V gene. CDR3 bases: TGCAGCGTTGAAGATTACGATCGGACGGGGTCAGAGACCCAGTACTTC. Translation gives CSVEDYDRTGSETQYF.